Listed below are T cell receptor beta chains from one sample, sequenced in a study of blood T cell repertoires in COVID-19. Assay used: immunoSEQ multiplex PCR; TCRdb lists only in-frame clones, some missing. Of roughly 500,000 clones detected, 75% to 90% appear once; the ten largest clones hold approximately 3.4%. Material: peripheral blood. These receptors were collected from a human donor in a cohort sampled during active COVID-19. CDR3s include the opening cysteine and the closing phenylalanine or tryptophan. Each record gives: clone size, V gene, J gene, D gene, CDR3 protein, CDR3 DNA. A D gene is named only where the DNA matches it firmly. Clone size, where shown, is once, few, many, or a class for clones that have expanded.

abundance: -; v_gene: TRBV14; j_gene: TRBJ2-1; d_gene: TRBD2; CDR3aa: CASSQVGSGRVYNEQFF; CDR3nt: TGTGCCAGCAGCCAAGTGGGTAGCGGGAGGGTCTACAATGAGCAGTTCTTC
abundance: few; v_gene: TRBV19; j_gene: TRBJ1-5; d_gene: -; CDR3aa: CASSIGLANQPQHF; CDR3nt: TGTGCCAGTAGTATAGGGCTTGCCAATCAGCCCCAGCATTTT
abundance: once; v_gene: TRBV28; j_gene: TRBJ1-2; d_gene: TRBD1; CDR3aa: CASSLGTGGYGYTF; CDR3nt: TGTGCCAGCAGTTTGGGGACAGGGGGCTATGGCTACACCTTC
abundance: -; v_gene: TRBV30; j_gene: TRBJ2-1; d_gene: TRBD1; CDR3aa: CAWSARTGNEQFF; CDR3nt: TGTGCCTGGAGTGCCCGGACAGGGAATGAGCAGTTCTTC
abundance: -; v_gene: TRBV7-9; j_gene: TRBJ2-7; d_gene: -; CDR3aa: CASSFQGNYEQYF; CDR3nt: TGTGCCAGCAGCTTCCAGGGGAACTACGAGCAGTACTTC
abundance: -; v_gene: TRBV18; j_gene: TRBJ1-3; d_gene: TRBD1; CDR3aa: CASSGGDRAGNTIYF; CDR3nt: TGTGCCAGCTCAGGCGGGGACAGGGCTGGAAACACCATATATTTT
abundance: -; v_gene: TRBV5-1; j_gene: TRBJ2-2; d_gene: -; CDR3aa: CASSLEQGTPPGELFF; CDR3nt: TGCGCCAGCAGCTTGGAGCAGGGGACACCCCCCGGGGAGCTGTTTTTT
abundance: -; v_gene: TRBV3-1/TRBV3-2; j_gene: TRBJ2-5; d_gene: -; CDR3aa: CASSRDYKETQYF; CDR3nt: TGTGCCAGCAGCCGCGACTATAAAGAGACCCAGTACTTC
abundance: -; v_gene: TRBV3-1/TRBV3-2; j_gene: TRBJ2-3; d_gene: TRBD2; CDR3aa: CASSHRTSGRWRDTQYF; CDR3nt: TGTGCCAGCAGCCACAGGACTAGCGGGCGTTGGAGAGATACGCAGTATTTT
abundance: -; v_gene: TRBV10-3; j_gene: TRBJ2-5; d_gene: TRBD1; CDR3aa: CAISESWDRAETQYF; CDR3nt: TGTGCCATCAGTGAGTCGTGGGACAGGGCGGAGACCCAGTACTTC
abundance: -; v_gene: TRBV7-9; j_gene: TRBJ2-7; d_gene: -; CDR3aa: CASSLLGARPNYEQYF; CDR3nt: TGTGCCAGCAGCTTATTGGGGGCGCGTCCTAACTACGAGCAGTACTTC
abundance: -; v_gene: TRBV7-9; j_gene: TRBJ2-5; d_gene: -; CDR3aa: CASSPAIPGETQYF; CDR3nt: TGTGCCAGCAGCCCCGCCATTCCGGGGGAGACCCAGTACTTC
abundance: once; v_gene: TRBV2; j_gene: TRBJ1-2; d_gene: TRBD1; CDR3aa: CASSLPTGTGYGYTF; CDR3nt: TGTGCCAGCAGTCTTCCTACCGGGACAGGGTATGGCTACACCTTC
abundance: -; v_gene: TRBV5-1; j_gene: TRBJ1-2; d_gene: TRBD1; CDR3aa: CASSPGTGGWDYTF; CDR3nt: TGCGCCAGCAGCCCAGGGACAGGGGGCTGGGACTACACCTTC
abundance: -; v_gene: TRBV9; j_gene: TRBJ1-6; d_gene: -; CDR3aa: CASSVDSADNSPLHF; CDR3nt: TGTGCCAGCAGTGTCGACAGTGCAGATAATTCACCCCTCCACTTT
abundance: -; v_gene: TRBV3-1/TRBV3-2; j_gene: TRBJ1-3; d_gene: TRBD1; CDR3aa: CASSPRTRQLPGGAGNTIYF; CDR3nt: TGTGCCAGCAGCCCGCGGACCCGGCAACTGCCAGGGGGTGCTGGAAACACCATATATTTT
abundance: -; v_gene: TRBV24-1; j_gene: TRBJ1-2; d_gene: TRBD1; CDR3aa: CATSDFRQGDYGYTF; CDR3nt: TGTGCCACCAGTGATTTCAGGCAGGGGGACTATGGCTACACCTTC
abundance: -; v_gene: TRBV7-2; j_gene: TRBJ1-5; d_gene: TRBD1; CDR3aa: CASSPRTGLDQPQHF; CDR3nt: TGTGCCAGCAGCCCCCGGACAGGGCTGGATCAGCCCCAGCATTTT
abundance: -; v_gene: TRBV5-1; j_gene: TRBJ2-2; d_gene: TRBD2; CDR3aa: CASSYRTSAMGGELFF; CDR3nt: TGCGCCAGCAGCTACCGGACTAGCGCTATGGGCGGGGAGCTGTTTTTT
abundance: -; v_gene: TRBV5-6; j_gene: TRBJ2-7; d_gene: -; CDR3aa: CASSQDSYEQYF; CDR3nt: TGTGCCAGCAGCCAGGACAGCTACGAGCAGTACTTC
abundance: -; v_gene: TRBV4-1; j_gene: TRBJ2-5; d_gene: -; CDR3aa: CASSQDPRETQYF; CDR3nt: TGCGCCAGCAGCCAAGATCCCAGGGAGACCCAGTACTTC
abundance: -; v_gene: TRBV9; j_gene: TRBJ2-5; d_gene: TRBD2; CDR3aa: CASSTSGRLVQETQYF; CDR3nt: TGTGCCAGCAGCACCAGCGGGAGGTTAGTCCAAGAGACCCAGTACTTC
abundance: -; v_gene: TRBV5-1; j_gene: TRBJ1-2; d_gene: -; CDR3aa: CASSTSGPASPGAGYTF; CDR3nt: TGCGCCAGCAGCACTTCTGGCCCCGCCTCGCCGGGAGCGGGCTACACCTTC
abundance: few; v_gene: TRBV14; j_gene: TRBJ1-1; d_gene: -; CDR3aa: CASSQVGALRDEAFF; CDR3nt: TGTGCCAGCAGCCAAGTGGGGGCACTTCGCGATGAAGCTTTCTTT
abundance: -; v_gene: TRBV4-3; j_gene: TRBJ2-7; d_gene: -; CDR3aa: CASSQEGSDTYEQYF; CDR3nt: TGCGCCAGCAGCCAAGAGGGTAGCGATACCTACGAGCAGTACTTC
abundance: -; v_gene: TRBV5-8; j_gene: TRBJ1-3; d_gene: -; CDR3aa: CASSLAGAAGNTIYF; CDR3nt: TGTGCCAGCAGCTTGGCAGGGGCGGCGGGAAACACCATATATTTT
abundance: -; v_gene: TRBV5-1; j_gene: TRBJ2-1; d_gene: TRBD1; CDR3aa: CASSLRGQNNEQFF; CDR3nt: TGCGCCAGCAGCTTGAGGGGGCAGAACAATGAGCAGTTCTTC
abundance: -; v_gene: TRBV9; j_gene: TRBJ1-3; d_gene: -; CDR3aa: CASSVANRGGNTIYF; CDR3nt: TGTGCCAGCAGCGTAGCTAATAGGGGTGGAAACACCATATATTTT
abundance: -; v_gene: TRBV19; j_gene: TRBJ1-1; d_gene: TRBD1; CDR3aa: CASRNPGTANTEAFF; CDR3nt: TGTGCCAGTAGGAATCCTGGGACAGCCAACACTGAAGCTTTCTTT
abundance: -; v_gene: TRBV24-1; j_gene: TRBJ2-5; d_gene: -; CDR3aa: CATSDSRLEVETQYF; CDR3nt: TGTGCCACCAGTGACTCAAGGCTTGAGGTGGAGACCCAGTACTTC
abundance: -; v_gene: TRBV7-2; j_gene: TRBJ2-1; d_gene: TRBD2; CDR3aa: CASSSTSGSYNEQFF; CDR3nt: TGTGCCAGCAGCTCAACTAGCGGCTCCTACAATGAGCAGTTCTTC
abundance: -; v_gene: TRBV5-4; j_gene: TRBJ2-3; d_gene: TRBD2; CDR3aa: CASSGGLADTDTQYF; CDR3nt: TGTGCCAGCAGCGGGGGACTAGCGGACACAGATACGCAGTATTTT
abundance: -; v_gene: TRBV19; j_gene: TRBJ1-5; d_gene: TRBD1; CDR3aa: CASRGQGDFVGNQPQHF; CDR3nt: TGTGCCAGTCGCGGACAGGGGGACTTTGTCGGCAATCAGCCCCAGCATTTT
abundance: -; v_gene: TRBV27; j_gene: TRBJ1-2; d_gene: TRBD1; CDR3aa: CASSLEGQGIGYGYTF; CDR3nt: TGTGCCAGCAGTTTGGAGGGACAGGGGATAGGCTATGGCTACACCTTC
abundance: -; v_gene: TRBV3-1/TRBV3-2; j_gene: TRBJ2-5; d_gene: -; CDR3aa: CASSPTGGLETQYF; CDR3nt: TGTGCCAGCAGCCCTACTGGGGGGTTAGAGACCCAGTACTTC
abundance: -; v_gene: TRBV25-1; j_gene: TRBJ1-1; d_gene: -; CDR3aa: CASSEFPDSGVTEAFF; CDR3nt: TGTGCCAGCAGTGAATTCCCGGACTCAGGAGTCACTGAAGCTTTCTTT
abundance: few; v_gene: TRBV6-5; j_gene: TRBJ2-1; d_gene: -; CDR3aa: CASSSSSPGEQFF; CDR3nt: TGTGCCAGCAGTTCTAGCAGCCCGGGGGAGCAGTTCTTC
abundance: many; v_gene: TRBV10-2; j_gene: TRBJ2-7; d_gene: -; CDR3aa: CASSVRGLGEQYF; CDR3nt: TGCGCCAGCAGTGTGCGAGGGTTGGGAGAGCAGTACTTC
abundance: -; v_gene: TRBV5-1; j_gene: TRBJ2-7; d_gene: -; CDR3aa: CASSLGRPSYEQYF; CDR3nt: TGCGCCAGCAGCTTGGGGCGGCCGTCCTACGAGCAGTACTTC
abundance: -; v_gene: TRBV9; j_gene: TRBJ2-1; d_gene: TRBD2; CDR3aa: CASSVGGLEYNEQFF; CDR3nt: TGTGCCAGCAGCGTAGGTGGACTAGAGTACAATGAGCAGTTCTTC
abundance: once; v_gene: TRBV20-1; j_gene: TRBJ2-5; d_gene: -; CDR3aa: CSGQFQETQYF; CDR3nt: TGCAGCGGACAGTTTCAAGAGACCCAGTACTTC
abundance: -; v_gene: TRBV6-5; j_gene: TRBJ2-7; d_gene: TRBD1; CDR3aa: CASSSGTGYEQYF; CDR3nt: TGTGCCAGCAGTTCCGGGACAGGCTACGAGCAGTACTTC
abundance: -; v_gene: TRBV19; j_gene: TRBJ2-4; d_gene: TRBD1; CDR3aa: CASSSGQGTYIQYF; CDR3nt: TGTGCCAGTAGTTCCGGACAGGGTACATACATTCAGTACTTC
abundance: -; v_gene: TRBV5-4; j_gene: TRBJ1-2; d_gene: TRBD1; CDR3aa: CASSSTTGGYGYTF; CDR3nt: TGTGCCAGCAGCTCAACGACAGGGGGCTATGGCTACACCTTC
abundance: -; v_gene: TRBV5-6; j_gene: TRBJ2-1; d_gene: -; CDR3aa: CASSLGAGATYNEQFF; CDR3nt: TGTGCCAGCAGCTTGGGGGCGGGGGCCACCTACAATGAGCAGTTCTTC
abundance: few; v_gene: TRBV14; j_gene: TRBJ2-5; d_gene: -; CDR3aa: CASSFWTDQETQYF; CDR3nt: TGTGCCAGCAGCTTCTGGACAGACCAAGAGACCCAGTACTTC
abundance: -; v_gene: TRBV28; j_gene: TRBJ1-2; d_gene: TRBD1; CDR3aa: CASSSPTRQGAAGYTF; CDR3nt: TGTGCCAGCAGTTCCCCCACACGCCAGGGGGCGGCTGGCTACACCTTC
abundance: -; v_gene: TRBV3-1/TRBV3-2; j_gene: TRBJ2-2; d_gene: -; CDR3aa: CASSFHAYLNTGELFF; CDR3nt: TGTGCCAGCAGCTTCCATGCATACTTGAACACCGGGGAGCTGTTTTTT
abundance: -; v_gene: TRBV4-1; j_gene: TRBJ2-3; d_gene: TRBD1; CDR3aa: CASSHRGQGPDTQYF; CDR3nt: TGCGCCAGCAGCCACCGCGGACAGGGGCCAGATACGCAGTATTTT
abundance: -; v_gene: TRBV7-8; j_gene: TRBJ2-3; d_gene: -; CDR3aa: CASRAPPGGRRGADTQYF; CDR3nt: TGTGCCAGCAGGGCCCCACCTGGCGGGCGCCGGGGAGCAGATACGCAGTATTTT
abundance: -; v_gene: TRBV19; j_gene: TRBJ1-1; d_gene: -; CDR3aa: CASSRDWGEAFF; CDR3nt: TGTGCCAGTAGTAGGGACTGGGGTGAAGCTTTCTTT
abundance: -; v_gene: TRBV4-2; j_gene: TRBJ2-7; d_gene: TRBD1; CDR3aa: CASSQDKGDSSYEQYF; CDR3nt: TGTGCCAGCAGCCAAGATAAAGGGGACAGCTCCTACGAGCAGTACTTC
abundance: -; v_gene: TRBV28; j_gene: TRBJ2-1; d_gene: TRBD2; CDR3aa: CASSPTSRYNEQFF; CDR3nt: TGTGCCAGCAGCCCGACTAGCAGGTACAATGAGCAGTTCTTC
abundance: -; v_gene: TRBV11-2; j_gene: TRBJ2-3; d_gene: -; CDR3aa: CASSLEETDTQYF; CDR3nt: TGTGCCAGCAGCTTAGAGGAGACAGATACGCAGTATTTT
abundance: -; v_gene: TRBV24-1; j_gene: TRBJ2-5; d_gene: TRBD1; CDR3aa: CATSDPGQGEVKTQYF; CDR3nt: TGTGCCACCAGTGACCCGGGACAGGGCGAGGTAAAGACCCAGTACTTC
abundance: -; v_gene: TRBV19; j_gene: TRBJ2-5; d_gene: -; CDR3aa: CASSPASRGLPSGTQYF; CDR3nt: TGTGCCAGTAGTCCCGCATCTCGGGGTCTCCCAAGTGGGACCCAGTACTTC
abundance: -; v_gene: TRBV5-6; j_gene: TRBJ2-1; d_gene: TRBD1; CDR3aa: CASRSTGFDEQFF; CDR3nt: TGTGCCAGCAGGTCGACAGGGTTCGATGAGCAGTTCTTC
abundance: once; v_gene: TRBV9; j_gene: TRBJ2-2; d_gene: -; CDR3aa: CASSTYSAGELFF; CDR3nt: TGTGCCAGCAGCACCTATAGCGCCGGGGAGCTGTTTTTT
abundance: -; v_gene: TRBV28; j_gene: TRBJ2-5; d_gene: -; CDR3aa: CASSRTEETQYF; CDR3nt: TGTGCCAGCAGTCGGACAGAAGAGACCCAGTACTTC
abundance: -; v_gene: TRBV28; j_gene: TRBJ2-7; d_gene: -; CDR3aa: CASVRGSYEQYF; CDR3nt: TGTGCCAGTGTGAGGGGGTCCTACGAGCAGTACTTC